The 28 T cell receptor beta chains presented below share a single source sample, sequenced in a study of monozygotic twins with inflammatory bowel disease. TCRdb re-called the 5' RACE reads and gives one entry per CDR3 protein, without DNA. This table lists fewer than 350,000 distinct CDR3 sequences. What was sequenced was blood. These receptors all come from a human donor with ulcerative colitis or Crohn's disease, or a healthy co-twin of an affected twin (not recorded which).

This rearrangement joins TRBV7-2 to TRBJ2-5; TCRdb selects TRBD2, and the lack of DNA leaves this call unchecked. The CDR3 has 15 residues. The V gene's germline CDR1 is SGHTA and CDR2 FQGNSA. CDR3 loop: CASSSGAQGLGTQYF.

V usage is TRBV11-2 and J usage is TRBJ2-3; the TCRdb D gene call, TRBD2, has no DNA to confirm it. CDR1 is SGHAT, CDR2 FQNNGV, per germline. The CDR3 has 19 residues. The chain's CDR3 is CASSFQVGSSGRDTDTQYF. The variable domain in full, with the rest retrieved from reference TRBV11-2 and TRBJ2-3, is EAGVAQSPRYKIIEKRQSVAFWCNPISGHATLYWYQQILGQGPKLLIQFQNNGVVDDSQLPKDRFSAERLKGVDSTLKIQPAKLEDSAVYLCASSFQVGSSGRDTDTQYFGPGTRLTVL.

The gene calls are TRBV6-5 and TRBJ1-4; as DNA is missing, the TRBD1 call by TCRdb cannot be tested. The CDR3 is 17 amino acids. Germline CDR1 is MNHEY and CDR2 is SVGAGI. CDR3 amino acids: CASSYLTGFATNEKLFF.

The V and J genes are TRBV10-3 and TRBJ2-3; TCRdb gives TRBD1 as the D gene, but with no DNA this cannot be confirmed. Germline V lookup: CDR1 ENHRY, CDR2 SYGVKD. This CDR3 is built from 17 residues. The chain's CDR3 is CAISRMGGASSTDTQYF.

The J gene is TRBJ1-3, the V gene TRBV7-2; lacking DNA, the TRBD1 call made by TCRdb goes unchecked. CDR3 length equals 15 residues. Germline values: CDR1 SGHTA, CDR2 FQGNSA. The CDR3 spells CASTPSRAPGNTIYF.

V usage is TRBV29-1 and J usage is TRBJ2-7. The CDR3 is 12 residues long. In germline, CDR1 is SQVTM, CDR2 ANQGSEA. CDR3 region: CSVAGGSYEQYF.

This chain joins TRBV20-1 and TRBJ2-5; the TRBD2 assignment by TCRdb is unverifiable without DNA. From germline, CDR1 is DFQATT and CDR2 SNEGSKA (reference sequence). This CDR3 spans 17 amino acids. CDR3 in amino acids: CSASPGLANGVIETQYF.

The chain recombines TRBV19 with TRBJ1-3. CDR1 LNHDA and CDR2 SQIVND come from the germline V gene (reference sequence). This CDR3 has 11 residues. This CDR3 reads CASESGNTIYF. Full variable domain (missing parts from reference TRBV19 and TRBJ1-3): DGGITQSPKYLFRKEGQNVTLSCEQNLNHDAMYWYRQDPGQGLRLIYYSQIVNDFQKGDIAEGYSVSREKKESFPLTVTSAQKNPTAFYLCASESGNTIYFGEGSWLTVV.

The chain employs TRBV7-9 and TRBJ2-1. The CDR3 has 14 amino acids. Germline loops: CDR1 SEHNR, CDR2 FQNEAQ (reference sequence). CDR3: CASSLAGQPNEQFF.

The gene calls are TRBV28 and TRBJ2-2. The CDR3 spans 13 residues. Germline V gives CDR1 MDHEN, CDR2 SYDVKM. The CDR3 reads CASSLTNTGELFF.

Here the CDR3 reads CAWKGEVTQYF. V gene TRBV30 combines with J gene TRBJ2-5; TCRdb's D call, TRBD1, is unchecked because there is no DNA. Germline V gene data show CDR1 as GTSNPN and CDR2 as SVGIG (reference sequence). The CDR3 is 11 residues long.

The chain has TRBV7-2 and TRBJ2-1; TCRdb's D call, TRBD1, is unchecked because there is no DNA. Germline V CDR1 and CDR2: SGHTA, FQGNSA. The CDR3 runs 16 residues. The CDR3 region is CASSLGPGGSYNEQFF.

The chain employs TRBV7-6 and TRBJ1-6; TCRdb gives TRBD1 as the D gene, but with no DNA this cannot be confirmed. The CDR3 loop spans 19 amino acids. The germline V gene encodes CDR1 SGHVS and CDR2 FNYEAQ. The CDR3 spells CASSSSKLGQGSYNSPLHF.

The rearrangement links TRBV3-1 to TRBJ2-5; TCRdb selects TRBD2, and the lack of DNA leaves this call unchecked. The germline gives CDR1 LGHDT, CDR2 YNNKEL (reference sequence). The CDR3 runs to 19 residues. The CDR3 loop reads CASSQEGPLAGGPQETQYF.

J is TRBJ1-2 and V is TRBV10-3. Germline CDR1 reads ENHRY; CDR2 reads SYGVKD. This CDR3 comprises 12 residues. This chain's CDR3 is CAISARPYGYTF.

The V gene is TRBV11-1, the J gene TRBJ1-1; TCRdb reports TRBD1, a call that lacks DNA to check it against. There are 17 residues in the CDR3. Germline values: CDR1 SGHAT, CDR2 FQDESV (reference sequence). The CDR3 loop reads CASSLEGGTGMNTEAFF.

J is TRBJ2-5 and V is TRBV29-1; TCRdb's D call, TRBD1, is unchecked because there is no DNA. Germline CDR1 is SQVTM and CDR2 is ANQGSEA. This CDR3 is 11 amino acids long. The CDR3 spells CNVGQGATQYF.

The V call is TRBV20-1, the J call TRBJ2-7; TCRdb designates TRBD2, a call that cannot be tested without DNA. The CDR3 is 13 residues long. Germline CDR1 reads DFQATT; CDR2 reads SNEGSKA (reference sequence). The CDR3 loop reads CSAESGGAYEQYF.

CDR3 region: CASSKRGPADTQYF. The chain is built from TRBV28 and TRBJ2-3; the D gene TCRdb calls, TRBD1, cannot be checked with no DNA. Germline values: CDR1 MDHEN, CDR2 SYDVKM. The CDR3 is 14 amino acids.

The genes are TRBV11-2 and TRBJ1-2; TCRdb returns TRBD1, unconfirmable since there is no DNA. The length of the CDR3 is 18 residues. Germline V gene sequence: CDR1 SGHAT, CDR2 FQNNGV. CDR3 in amino acids: CASSRYPGGQGSTYGYTF.

The V and J genes are TRBV7-9 and TRBJ2-2; the TCRdb call, TRBD1, lacks DNA for checking. The germline V gene encodes CDR1 SEHNR and CDR2 FQNEAQ (reference sequence). This CDR3 is 17 amino acids long. The chain's CDR3 is CASRSPAAPRNTGELFF.

The chain carries TRBV5-1 and TRBJ1-4; there is no DNA to check the TCRdb D call of TRBD1. In germline, CDR1 is SGHRS, CDR2 YFSETQ. CDR3 length equals 15 residues. The CDR3 here is CASSIGQTTNEKLFF.

The chain uses TRBV20-1 and TRBJ1-1; the TCRdb D gene call, TRBD1, has no DNA to confirm it. CDR3 length equals 13 residues. Germline V gene data show CDR1 as DFQATT and CDR2 as SNEGSKA (reference sequence). The CDR3 sequence is CSAPFAGGTEAFF.

The chain links TRBV5-6 to TRBJ2-1; the D gene TCRdb calls, TRBD2, cannot be checked with no DNA. This CDR3 contains 14 residues. Germline V gene sequence: CDR1 SGHDT, CDR2 YYEEEE. The CDR3 region is CASSPTSGGFGALF.

The chain couples TRBV20-1 to TRBJ2-1. The CDR3 runs 14 residues. Germline CDR1 is DFQATT and CDR2 is SNEGSKA (reference sequence). Here the CDR3 reads CSAIVLASYNEQFF.

The chain joins TRBV25-1 to TRBJ1-2. This CDR3 spans 13 amino acids. Germline V gives CDR1 MGHDK, CDR2 SYGVNS. CDR3 loop: CASSFQGGYGYTF.

J is TRBJ2-7 and V is TRBV12-3 or TRBV12-4. This CDR3 is built from 14 residues. The CDR3 is CASNSNQGSLEQYF.

The genes are TRBV20-1 and TRBJ2-7; checking the TCRdb D call of TRBD1 is not possible without DNA. Per germline, CDR1 DFQATT and CDR2 SNEGSKA (reference sequence). CDR3 length: 13 amino acids. CDR3: CSAGPGGAYEQYF.